This TCR beta chain was observed in a study of cytomegalovirus exposure and HLA in healthy donors. Remarks on this clone: Its antigen remains unknown.

Findings and limits, study-wide: A later analysis linked a missense DCLRE1C variant to TCR beta V- and J-gene trimming.

The primer mix had 60 Vbeta and 13 Jbeta primers. TCRdb's table, derived via immunoSEQ multiplex PCR, lists solely in-frame clones and lacks some. The sample lists about 120,000 clones, around three quarters occurring once. The germline CDR1 and CDR2 sequences are SGHRS and YFSETQ. The CDR3 extends over 15 amino acids. The V segment lost 2 bases and the J segment 5 bases; nucleotides outside the gene matches: 6. The V and J genes are TRBV5-1 and TRBJ1-4, with 7 bases matching TRBD1. This receptor was obtained from a woman aged 40 to 50 in good health and CMV-seropositive. Sequencing was done on a sample of PBMCs. The CDR3 bases are TGCGCCAGCAGCTTTTCAGGGGGTGGGAATGAAAAACTGTTTTTT. Translation: CASSFSGGGNEKLFF.